This T cell receptor beta chain appears in the sequencing data of a study of cytomegalovirus exposure and HLA in healthy donors. As for the study in general: The roughly 110 validation repertoires were reported in a later analysis to have been generated on the same platform as the approximately 600 first-cohort repertoires. Study conclusions and caveats: Reports described diagnosis of cytomegalovirus status by the classifier as highly specific and sensitive. In vitro checks showed that a few CMV-associated chains really do target CMV antigens.

Looked up from germline, CDR1 is SGHRS and CDR2 is YFSETQ. Trimming took 0 bases from V and 2 from J, leaving 10 bases between them. The CDR3 is made up of 15 amino acids. The assay was immunoSEQ multiplex PCR, and TCRdb's table has in-frame clones only and misses some. The profile shows some 160,000 clones, 88% of them singletons. An approximately 120-subject validation cohort, separate from the approximately 670-subject first cohort, supplied the donors. This clone came up once. Its antigen is currently unknown. What was sequenced was PBMCs. The receptor comes from a man between 18 and 35 years old in good health and CMV-seronegative. V is TRBV5-1 and J is TRBJ2-3; D gene uncertain. The CDR3 coding sequence is TGCGCCAGCAGCTTGGTTGACTTGATCACAGATACGCAGTATTTT. Protein product: CASSLVDLITDTQYF. Combining the CDR3 with reference TRBV5-1 and TRBJ2-3 gives the whole variable domain KAGVTQTPRYLIKTRGQQVTLSCSPISGHRSVSWYQQTPGQGLQFLFEYFSETQRNKGNFPGRFSGRQFSNSRSEMNVSTLELGDSALYLCASSLVDLITDTQYFGPGTRLTVL.